The T cell receptor (beta chain) described here comes from a study of blood T cell repertoires in COVID-19. About the study: Acute and convalescent COVID-19 samples came from the United States, Italy and Spain. Sources were T cells, B-cell-depleted T cells, or PBMCs; the material itself was cDNA or gDNA.

Study processing details: Amplified reference gene primers provided the basis for estimating nucleated cell counts. Using immunoSEQ multiplex PCR, the repertoire was profiled, and TCRdb retains in-frame clones only, with some absent. V and J calls and clone size come straight from that table; D and trimming were deduced from the DNA. Of under 200,000 clones listed, approximately 86% were seen once; the top ten hold under 3.5%. This sequence was found in a man aged 70-80 years with acute or convalescent COVID-19. Sequenced sample: peripheral blood.

The CDR3 nucleotides are TGTGCCAGCAGCCAAGATAGAGCGGGGGGAGTAGATACGCAGTATTTT. Translating gives CASSQDRAGGVDTQYF. The chain joins TRBV3-1 (or the pseudogene TRBV3-2) to TRBJ2-3; 9 bases agree with TRBD2. CDR1 and CDR2 (germline): LGHDT, YNNKEL (reference sequence). The CDR3 is made up of 16 amino acids. The ends lost 0 bases at V and 5 bases at J; junction bases unmatched: 6.